This passage covers 5 T cell receptor beta chains from one sample sequenced in a study of blood T cells in healthy people across ages (dated by TCRdb to the mid-2010s). The library came from 5' RACE. Sequencing instrument: Illumina HiSeq 2500. The second PCR ran for about 7 to 11 cycles and used a J-beta primer mix along with a sample-barcoded 5' primer. TCRdb ran its own pipeline on the public reads, namely fastp trimming at Q25 and MiXCR clone calling, and kept in-frame beta chains. Each CDR3 protein gets just one entry, which takes the most common genes and DNA from the rows behind it. The sample includes about 1,400,000 distinct CDR3 sequences, with 35% to 45% observed a single time. 7.9% of the sample rests with the top ten. Material: blood. The receptors derive from a young woman in good health.

On this clonotype: This sequence may be a read error, since a much larger clone differs from it by one base. The rearrangement joins TRBV29-1 to TRBJ2-5; either TRBD1 or TRBD2 may fit D (5 bases each). Judging by the DNA end, TRBJ2-7 fits better; the J call may be wrong. Germline CDR1 is SQVTM and CDR2 is ANQGSEA. CDR3 length equals 15 residues. The CDR3 loop is CSVESVRDAHYEQYF. Here the CDR3 DNA reads TGCAGCGTTGAGAGCGTTAGGGACGCCCACTACGAGCAGTACTTC.

The chain combines TRBV29-1 with TRBJ1-1; the match to TRBD1 covers 7 bases. The CDR3 has 15 amino acids. Germline CDR1 reads SQVTM; CDR2 reads ANQGSEA. The ends lost 0 bases at V and 5 bases at J; junction bases unmatched: 9. CDR3 nucleotide sequence: TGCAGCGTTGAAGATGGCGGACAGGCCCTGACTGAAGCTTTCTTT. Its protein is CSVEDGGQALTEAFF.

V usage is TRBV6-1 and J usage is TRBJ2-2; TRBD1 agrees at 8 bases. The CDR3 length is 15 residues. Germline V gene sequence: CDR1 MNHNS, CDR2 SASEGT. The junction had 3 bases not matched to a gene; V was cut back by 6 bases and J by 0 bases. Written as DNA, the CDR3 is TGTGCCAGCAGGCGGACAGGGCCGAACACCGGGGAGCTGTTTTTT. This sequence encodes CASRRTGPNTGELFF.

This clonotype was seen a few times. The chain has TRBV27 and TRBJ2-7; possible D gene TRBD1, 5 bases. There are 13 residues in the CDR3. Germline CDR1 is MNHEY and CDR2 is SMNVEV (reference sequence). Deletions cut 4 bases from V and 4 bases from J, with 11 bases between. CDR3 protein: CASSYRQNYEQYF. Here the CDR3 DNA reads TGTGCCAGCAGTTACAGACAGAATTACGAGCAGTACTTC.

The V call is TRBV2, the J call TRBJ1-5; 8 positions match TRBD1. V shed 6 bases and J 6 bases; nucleotides not matched to a gene: 4. CDR3 length equals 13 residues. In germline, CDR1 is SNHLY, CDR2 FYNNEI. Here the CDR3 DNA reads TGTGCCAGCAGAGCAGGGGGCCCTCAGCCCCAGCATTTT. This encodes CASRAGGPQPQHF.